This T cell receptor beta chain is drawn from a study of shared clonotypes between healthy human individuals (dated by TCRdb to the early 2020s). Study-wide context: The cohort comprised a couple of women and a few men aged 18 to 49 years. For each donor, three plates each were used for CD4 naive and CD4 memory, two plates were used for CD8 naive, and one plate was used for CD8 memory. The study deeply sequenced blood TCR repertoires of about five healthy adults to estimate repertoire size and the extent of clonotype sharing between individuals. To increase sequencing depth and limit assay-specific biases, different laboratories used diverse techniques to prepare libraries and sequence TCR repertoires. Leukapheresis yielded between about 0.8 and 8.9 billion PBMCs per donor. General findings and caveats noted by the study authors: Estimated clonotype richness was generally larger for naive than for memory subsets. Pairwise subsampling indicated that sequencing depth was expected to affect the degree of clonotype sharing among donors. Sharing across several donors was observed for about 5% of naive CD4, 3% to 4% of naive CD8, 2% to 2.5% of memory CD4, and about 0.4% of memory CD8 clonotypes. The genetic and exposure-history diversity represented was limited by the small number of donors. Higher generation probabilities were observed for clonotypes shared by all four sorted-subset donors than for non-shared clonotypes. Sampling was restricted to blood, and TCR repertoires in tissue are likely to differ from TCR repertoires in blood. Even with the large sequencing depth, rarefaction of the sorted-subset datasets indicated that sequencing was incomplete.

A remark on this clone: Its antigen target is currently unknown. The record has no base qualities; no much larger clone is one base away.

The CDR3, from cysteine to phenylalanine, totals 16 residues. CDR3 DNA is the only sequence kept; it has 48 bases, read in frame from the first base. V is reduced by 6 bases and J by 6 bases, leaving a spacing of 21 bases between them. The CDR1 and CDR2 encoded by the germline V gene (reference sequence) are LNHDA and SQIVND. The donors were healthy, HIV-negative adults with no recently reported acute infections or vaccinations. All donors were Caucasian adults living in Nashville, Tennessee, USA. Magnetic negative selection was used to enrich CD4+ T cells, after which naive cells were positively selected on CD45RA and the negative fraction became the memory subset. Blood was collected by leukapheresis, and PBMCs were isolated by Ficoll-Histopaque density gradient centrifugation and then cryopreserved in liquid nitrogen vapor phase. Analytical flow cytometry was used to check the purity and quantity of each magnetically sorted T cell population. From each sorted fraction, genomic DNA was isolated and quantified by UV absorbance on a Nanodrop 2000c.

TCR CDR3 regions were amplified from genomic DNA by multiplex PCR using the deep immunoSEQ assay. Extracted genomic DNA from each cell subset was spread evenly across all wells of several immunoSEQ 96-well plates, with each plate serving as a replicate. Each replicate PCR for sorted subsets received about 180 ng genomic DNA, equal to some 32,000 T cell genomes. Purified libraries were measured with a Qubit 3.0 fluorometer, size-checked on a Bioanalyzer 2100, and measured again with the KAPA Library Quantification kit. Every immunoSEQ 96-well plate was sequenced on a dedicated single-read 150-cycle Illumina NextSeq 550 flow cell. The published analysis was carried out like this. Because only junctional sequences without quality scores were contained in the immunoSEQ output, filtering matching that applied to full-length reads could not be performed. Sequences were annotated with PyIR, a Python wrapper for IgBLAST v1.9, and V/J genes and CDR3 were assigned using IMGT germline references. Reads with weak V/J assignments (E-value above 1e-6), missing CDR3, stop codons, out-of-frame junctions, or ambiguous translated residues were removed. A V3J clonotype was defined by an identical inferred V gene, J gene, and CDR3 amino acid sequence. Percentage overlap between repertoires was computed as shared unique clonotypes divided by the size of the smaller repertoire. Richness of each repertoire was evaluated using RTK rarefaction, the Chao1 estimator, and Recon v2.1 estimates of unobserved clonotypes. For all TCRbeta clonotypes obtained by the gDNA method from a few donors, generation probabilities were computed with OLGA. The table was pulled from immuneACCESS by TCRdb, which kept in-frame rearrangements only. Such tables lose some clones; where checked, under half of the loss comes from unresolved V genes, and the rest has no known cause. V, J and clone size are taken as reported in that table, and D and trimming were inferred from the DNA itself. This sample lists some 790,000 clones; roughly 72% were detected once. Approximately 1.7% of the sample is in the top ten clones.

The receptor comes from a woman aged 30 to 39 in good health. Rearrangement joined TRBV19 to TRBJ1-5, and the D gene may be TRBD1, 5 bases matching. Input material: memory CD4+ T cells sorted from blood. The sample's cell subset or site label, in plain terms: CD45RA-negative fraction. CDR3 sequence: CASSRGTDGESQPQHF. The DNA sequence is TGTGCCAGTAGCCGCGGGACGGACGGCGAGAGTCAGCCCCAGCATTTT.